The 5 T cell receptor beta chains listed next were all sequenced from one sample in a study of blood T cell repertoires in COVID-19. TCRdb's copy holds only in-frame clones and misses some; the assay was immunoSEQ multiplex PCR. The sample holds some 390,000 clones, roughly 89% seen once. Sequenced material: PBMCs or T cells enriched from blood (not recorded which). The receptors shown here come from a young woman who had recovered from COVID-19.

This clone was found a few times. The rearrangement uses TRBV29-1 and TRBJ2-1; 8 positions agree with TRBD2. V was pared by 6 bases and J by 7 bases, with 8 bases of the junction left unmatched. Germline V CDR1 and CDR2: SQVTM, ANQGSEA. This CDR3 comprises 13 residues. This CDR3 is CSVTGTSKNEQFF. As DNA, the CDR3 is TGCAGCGTAACCGGGACTAGTAAAAATGAGCAGTTCTTC.

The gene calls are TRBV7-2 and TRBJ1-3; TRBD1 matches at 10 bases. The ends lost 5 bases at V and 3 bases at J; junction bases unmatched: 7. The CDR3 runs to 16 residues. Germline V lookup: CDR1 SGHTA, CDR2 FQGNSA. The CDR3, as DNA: TGTGCCAGCAGCCCAAGACAGGGGGCTTTTGGAAACACCATATATTTT. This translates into CASSPRQGAFGNTIYF.

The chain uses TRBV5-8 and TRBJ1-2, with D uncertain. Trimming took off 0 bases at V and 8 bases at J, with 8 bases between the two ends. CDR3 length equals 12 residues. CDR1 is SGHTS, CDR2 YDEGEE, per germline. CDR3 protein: CASSLAAGGYTF. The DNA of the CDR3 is TGTGCCAGCAGCTTGGCAGCGGGAGGCTACACCTTC.

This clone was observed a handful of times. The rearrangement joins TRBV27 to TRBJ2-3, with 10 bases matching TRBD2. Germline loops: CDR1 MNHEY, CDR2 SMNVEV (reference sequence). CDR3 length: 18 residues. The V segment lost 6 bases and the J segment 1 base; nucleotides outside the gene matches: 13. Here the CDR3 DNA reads TGTGCCAGCAGCCTAACAGCGGGGGGGCTCACCGGCACAGATACGCAGTATTTT. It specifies CASSLTAGGLTGTDTQYF.

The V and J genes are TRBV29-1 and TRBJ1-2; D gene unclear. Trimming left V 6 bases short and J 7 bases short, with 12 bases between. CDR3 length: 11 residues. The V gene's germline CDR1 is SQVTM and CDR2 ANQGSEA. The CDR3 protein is CSVGEGVGYTF. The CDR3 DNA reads TGCAGCGTCGGGGAGGGCGTTGGCTACACCTTC.